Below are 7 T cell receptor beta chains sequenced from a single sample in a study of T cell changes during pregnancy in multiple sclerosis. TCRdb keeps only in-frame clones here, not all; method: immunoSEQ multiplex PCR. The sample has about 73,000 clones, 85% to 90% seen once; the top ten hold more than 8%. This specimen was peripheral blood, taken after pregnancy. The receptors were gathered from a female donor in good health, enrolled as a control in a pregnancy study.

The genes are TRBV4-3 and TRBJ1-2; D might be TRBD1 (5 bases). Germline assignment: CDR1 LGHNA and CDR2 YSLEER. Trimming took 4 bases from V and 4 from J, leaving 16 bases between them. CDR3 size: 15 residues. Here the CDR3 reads CASSRRTGGFYGYTF. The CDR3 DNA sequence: TGCGCCAGCAGCCGCCGAACCGGGGGATTCTATGGCTACACCTTC.

The DNA of the CDR3 is TGTGCCAGCAGTTACTCGTATGCGTTAGCCGGGGAGCTGTTTTTT. This codes for CASSYSYALAGELFF. The chain carries TRBV6-5 and TRBJ2-2; D is unresolved. CDR1 MNHEY and CDR2 SVGAGI come from the germline V gene. The CDR3 loop spans 15 amino acids. V lost 0 bases, J lost 6 bases, and 11 bases lay in between.

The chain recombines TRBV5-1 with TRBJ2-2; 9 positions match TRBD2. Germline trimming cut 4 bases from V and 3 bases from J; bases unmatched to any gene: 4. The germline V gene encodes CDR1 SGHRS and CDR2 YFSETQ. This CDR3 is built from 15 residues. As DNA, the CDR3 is TGCGCCAGCAGCCTTTTAGCGGGAGACACCGGGGAGCTGTTTTTT. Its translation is CASSLLAGDTGELFF.

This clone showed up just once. CDR3 sequence reads: CASSVEGQLIQTQYF. Here the CDR3 DNA reads TGTGCCAGCAGCGTAGAGGGACAGCTTATACAGACCCAGTACTTC. The chain joins TRBV9 to TRBJ2-5; 7 positions match TRBD1. J lost 6 bases, V lost 0 bases, and 8 bases had no gene match. The CDR3 spans 15 residues. Per the germline V gene, CDR1 is SGDLS and CDR2 is YYNGEE.

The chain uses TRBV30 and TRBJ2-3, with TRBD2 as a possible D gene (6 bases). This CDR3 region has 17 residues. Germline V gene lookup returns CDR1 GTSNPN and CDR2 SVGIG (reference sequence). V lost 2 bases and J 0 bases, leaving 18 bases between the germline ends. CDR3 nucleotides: TGTGCCTGGAGTTTGGGGGTAATGGCGGGAAGCACAGATACGCAGTATTTT. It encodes CAWSLGVMAGSTDTQYF.

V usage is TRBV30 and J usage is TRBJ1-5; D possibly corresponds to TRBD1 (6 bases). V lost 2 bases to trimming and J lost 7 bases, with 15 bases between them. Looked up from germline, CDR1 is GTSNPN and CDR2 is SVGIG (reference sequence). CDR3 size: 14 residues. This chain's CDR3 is CAWSLAQGWQPQHF. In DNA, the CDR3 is TGTGCCTGGAGTCTTGCACAGGGTTGGCAGCCCCAGCATTTT.

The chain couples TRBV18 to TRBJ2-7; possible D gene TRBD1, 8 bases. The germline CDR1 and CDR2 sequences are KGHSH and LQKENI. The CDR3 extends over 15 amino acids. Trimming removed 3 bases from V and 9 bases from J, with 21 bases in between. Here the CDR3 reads CASSPTTGGGLGQYF. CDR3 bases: TGTGCCAGCTCACCGACCACAGGGGGGGGACTTGGGCAGTACTTC. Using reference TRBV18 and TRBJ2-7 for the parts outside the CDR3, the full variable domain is NAGVMQNPRHLVRRRGQEARLRCSPMKGHSHVYWYRQLPEEGLKFMVYLQKENIIDESGMPKERFSAEFPKEGPSILRIQQVVRGDSAAYFCASSPTTGGGLGQYFGPGTRLTVT.